Detailed here is one T cell receptor beta chain. The antigen it recognizes is unknown. Base-call qualities are not available, and no considerably larger clone is one nucleotide away. These data belong to a study of T cell responses to AZD1222 COVID-19 vaccine (dated by TCRdb to the early 2020s). Describing the broader study: TCR sequencing was performed for 230 to 250 trial participants, of whom about 210 were given two doses of AZD1222 and 26 were given two doses of MenACWY control vaccine. Enrollment into the trials was organized by age into subgroups of 18-55, 56-69 and 70-plus years, and those subgroups contained approximately 160, 26 and 62 TCR-sequenced participants, respectively. General findings and caveats noted by the study authors: Reportedly, almost half of the unique spike-specific TCRs recognized epitopes lying outside the regions that are mutated in the B.1.351 and B.1.1.7 variants. Because no day 14 peak-response samples were available, repertoires were characterized only after the peak T cell response. Only six or seven AZD1222 recipients were SARS-CoV-2 seropositive at baseline, limiting conclusions about previously exposed vaccinees. Most participants were white British and females outnumbered males, and the authors suggested that clonal diversity may have been underestimated. The 56-69-year group was small, and its depth increase did not reach significance, likely because of low power. The vaccine-associated CD4 TCRs covered the entire spike protein, and the dominant responses fell in regions 160-218 and 743-854. A significant rise in spike-specific TCR breadth and depth was observed after two AZD1222 doses relative to day 0 and relative to MenACWY recipients.

Deletion took 3 bases off V and 7 bases off J, with a span of 18 bases between the germline ends. Counted from cysteine to phenylalanine, this CDR3 has 15 amino acids. CDR3 DNA is the only sequence kept; it has 45 bases, read in frame from the first base. CDR1 and CDR2, per the germline V gene, are KGHDR and SFDVKD. The CDR3 regions of human TCRbeta chains were analyzed by immunosequencing. Processing in the source paper ran as follows. TCRs in the repertoires were matched against a reference library of SARS-CoV-2-specific TCRs that had been generated with the MIRA antigen-specificity platform. Breadth meant the fraction of unique TCRs that were SARS-CoV-2-associated, whereas depth meant the fraction of total T cells that were SARS-CoV-2-associated. Using the MIRA data, every spike-specific TCR was mapped to the spike region that the TCR reacted to and assigned to either a CD4 or a CD8 class. Log10-transformed breadth and depth values were compared by one-way ANOVA with Sidak's multiple comparisons tests. The clones in this table, taken by TCRdb from immuneACCESS, are in-frame only. Not every clone is retained; where verified, under half of the shortfall comes from an unresolved V gene, and the cause of the rest is unknown. The DNA was the basis for D and trimming; V, J and clone size are from that table. In all, the sample holds 180,000 or so clones, and around 90% of those were seen once. The biggest ten clones account for 1.3% of the sample.

In light of the paper, this sample's time point label describes: about 28 days (+/-7) after the second vaccine dose. AZD1222 recipients whose second dose came at about 4 weeks and those whose second dose came at about 12 weeks were combined into one group, since spike-specific TCR depth and breadth did not differ between the two schedules. Vaccinee samples came from UK trials COV001 and COV002, including a single-blind randomized controlled phase 2/3 trial of AZD1222 (ChAdOx1 nCoV-19) in healthy adults. For TCRbeta chain sequencing, PBMC samples from trial participants were taken at day 0 and at day 28 after the second dose.

The source material was peripheral blood, sampled 28 days after the second AZD1222 dose. The V and J genes are TRBV24-1 and TRBJ2-7; TRBD1 might be the D gene, on 6 matching bases. The receptor's source is an adult who received the AZD1222 COVID-19 vaccine. The sequenced DNA: TGTGCCACCAGTGATCCGGGACACCCGGACGGGGAGCAGTACTTC. Its coded protein is CATSDPGHPDGEQYF.